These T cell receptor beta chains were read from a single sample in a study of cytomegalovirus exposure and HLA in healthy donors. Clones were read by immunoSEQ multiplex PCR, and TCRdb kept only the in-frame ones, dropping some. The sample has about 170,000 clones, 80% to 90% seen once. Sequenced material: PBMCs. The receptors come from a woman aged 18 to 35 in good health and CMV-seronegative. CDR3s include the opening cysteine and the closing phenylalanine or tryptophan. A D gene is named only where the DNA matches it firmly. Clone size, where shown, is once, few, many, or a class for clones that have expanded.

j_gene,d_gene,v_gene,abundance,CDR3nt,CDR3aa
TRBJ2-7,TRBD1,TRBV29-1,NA,TGCAGCGTTGGGGGACAGGGGGAAGAAGGGAGCTCCTACGAGCAGTACTTC,CSVGGQGEEGSSYEQYF
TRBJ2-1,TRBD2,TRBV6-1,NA,TGTGCCAGCAGCATGATAGGGACTAGCGGGAGTTTCTTC,CASSMIGTSGSFF
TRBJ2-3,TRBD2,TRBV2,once,TGTGCCAGGGGACAGACTAGCGGGAGATCGGATACGCAGTATTTT,CARGQTSGRSDTQYF
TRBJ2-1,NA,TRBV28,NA,TGTGCCAGCAGGGTCGCGGGCCGTTCCTACAATGAGCAGTTCTTC,CASRVAGRSYNEQFF
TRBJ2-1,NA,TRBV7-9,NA,TGTGCCAGCAGCTTAGAGGGTACGCCGGGGGAGCAGTTCTTC,CASSLEGTPGEQFF
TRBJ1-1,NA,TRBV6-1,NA,TGTGCCAGCACCAGGGTTAGCGGCACTGAAGCTTTCTTT,CASTRVSGTEAFF
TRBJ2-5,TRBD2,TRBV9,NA,TGTGCCAGCAGCCATACCACGCCGGGACTAGCGGGAGGAGGAGAGACCCAGTACTTC,CASSHTTPGLAGGGETQYF
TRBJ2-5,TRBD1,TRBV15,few,TGTGCCACCAGCCGGACCGGGACAGGGATCCAAGAGACCCAGTACTTC,CATSRTGTGIQETQYF
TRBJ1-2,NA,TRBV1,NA,TGCACCAGCAGCCAACTGGGGACAGAATATGGCTACACCTTC,CTSSQLGTEYGYTF
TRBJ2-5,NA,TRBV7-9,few,TGTGCCAGCAGCTTGAGTGAGACCCAGTACTTC,CASSLSETQYF
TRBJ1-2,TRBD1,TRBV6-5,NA,TGTGCCAGCAGTCCCCGGACAGGGAACTATGGCTACACCTTC,CASSPRTGNYGYTF
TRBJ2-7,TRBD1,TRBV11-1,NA,TGTGCCAGCAGCCCCTTGGCAGGGGGATACGAGCAGTACTTC,CASSPLAGGYEQYF
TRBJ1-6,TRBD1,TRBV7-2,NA,TGTGCCAGCAGCTTAGGGGGACAGTATCTCTCAGGTTCACCCCTCCACTTT,CASSLGGQYLSGSPLHF
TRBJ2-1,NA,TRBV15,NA,TGTGCCACCAGCCCCAGGTCGCGGGGCGAGCAGTTCTTC,CATSPRSRGEQFF
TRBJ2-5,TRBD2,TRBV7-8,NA,TGTGCCAGCAGCTTATACATCGAGCGGGATCGCCAAGAGACCCAGTACTTC,CASSLYIERDRQETQYF
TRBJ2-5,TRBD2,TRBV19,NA,TGTGCCAGTAGTATGACTGGTCTAGCGGGAGGCGGGCAAGAGACCCAGTACTTC,CASSMTGLAGGGQETQYF